This T cell receptor (beta chain) was retrieved from a study of T cell responses to AZD1222 COVID-19 vaccine. The repertoire was sequenced with immunoSEQ multiplex PCR; TCRdb's copy has only in-frame clones and lacks some. The table records around 180,000 clones, 75% to 90% of them present only once. The source of this sequence is an adult in good health. The sequenced sample was peripheral blood, obtained on day 0 of AZD1222 vaccination.

The CDR3 sequence: CASSPERQGISGNTIYF. The DNA for the CDR3 is TGTGCCAGCAGCCCGGAAAGGCAGGGAATCTCTGGAAACACCATATATTTT. The rearrangement joins TRBV7-2 to TRBJ1-3, with a possible D match to TRBD1 (5 bases). The ends were cut back, 5 bases at V and 0 bases at J, with 17 bases in the middle. This CDR3 contains 17 residues. In germline, CDR1 is SGHTA, CDR2 FQGNSA.